The 30 T cell receptor beta chains reported below all come from one sample, sequenced in a study of blood T cell repertoires in COVID-19. The repertoire was sequenced with immunoSEQ multiplex PCR; TCRdb's copy has only in-frame clones and lacks some. The sample records about 480,000 clones, 89% being singletons. The sequenced sample was peripheral blood. The source of these receptors is a man between 18 and 29 years old with COVID-19, enrolled during active disease.

The genes are TRBV29-1 and TRBJ2-3, with 7 bases fitting TRBD2. The CDR3 contains 13 residues. V lost 5 bases and J lost 4; bases outside the gene matches: 6. From germline, CDR1 is SQVTM and CDR2 ANQGSEA. CDR3 amino acids: CSVRTRAADTQYF. The CDR3 region has the DNA TGCAGCGTTAGGACTAGAGCCGCAGATACGCAGTATTTT.

This rearrangement joins TRBV6-6 to TRBJ2-7; D is undetermined. Germline-derived CDR1 and CDR2 are MNHNY and SVGAGI (reference sequence). The length of the CDR3 is 13 residues. V lost 8 bases, J lost 0 bases, and 11 bases lay in between. The CDR3 DNA follows: TGTGCCAGCCAGCAGGTAGTCTCCTACGAGCAGTACTTC. Encoded protein: CASQQVVSYEQYF.

The genes are TRBV6-6 and TRBJ2-2; D not certain. The germline CDR1 and CDR2 sequences are MNHNY and SVGAGI (reference sequence). This CDR3 region has 14 residues. Trimming cost V 4 bases and J 6 bases, with 12 bases left between them. CDR3 in amino acids: CASSSYSSPGELFF. The CDR3, as DNA: TGTGCCAGCAGTTCCTATTCGAGCCCCGGGGAGCTGTTTTTT.

This clone came up a few times. The chain combines TRBV19 with TRBJ2-2; 9 bases match TRBD1. V shed 11 bases, J shed 9 bases, and the junction held 16 bases outside the gene matches. Germline values: CDR1 LNHDA, CDR2 SQIVND (reference sequence). The CDR3 runs 15 residues. CDR3 region: CAATQRGQGTWELFF. Here the CDR3 DNA reads TGTGCCGCGACCCAACGGGGACAGGGTACCTGGGAGCTGTTTTTT.

The rearrangement uses TRBV3-1 (or the pseudogene TRBV3-2) and TRBJ1-5; unclear D gene. The length of the CDR3 is 14 residues. Germline CDR1 and CDR2: LGHDT and YNNKEL (reference sequence). Trimming stripped 0 bases from V and 7 bases from J, with 10 bases between. In DNA form, the CDR3 reads TGTGCCAGCAGCCAAGAGGCATTCGGGCAGCCCCAGCATTTT. This gives the protein CASSQEAFGQPQHF.

The chain couples TRBV3-1 (or the pseudogene TRBV3-2) to TRBJ2-3, with D unresolved. The germline V and J ends were trimmed by 1 base and 2 bases, with 7 bases remaining between them. CDR3 length: 14 amino acids. Germline CDR1 and CDR2: LGHDT and YNNKEL (reference sequence). CDR3 sequence reads: CASSQALDTDTQYF. CDR3 coding DNA: TGTGCCAGCAGCCAAGCATTAGACACAGATACGCAGTATTTT.

This chain links TRBV30 with TRBJ1-3; TRBD1 agrees at 8 bases. Germline CDR1 and CDR2: GTSNPN and SVGIG (reference sequence). V dropped 2 bases and J dropped 2; count of bases not matched to a gene: 2. The CDR3 is made up of 14 amino acids. Written as DNA, the CDR3 is TGTGCCTGGAGTCAGGGGGCGGCTGGAAACACCATATATTTT. Amino acids: CAWSQGAAGNTIYF.

Only a few counts were recorded for this clone. This chain joins TRBV19 and TRBJ1-1, with unresolved D. The CDR3 covers 12 residues. The germline V gene has CDR1 LNHDA and CDR2 SQIVND (reference sequence). Trimming shortened V by 6 bases and J by 4 bases, and 9 bases separated the two germline ends. CDR3 DNA: TGTGCCAGTAGCAGTCAGGTCACTGAAGCTTTCTTT. This encodes CASSSQVTEAFF.

The V call is TRBV18, the J call TRBJ2-3, with D possibly being TRBD2 (5 bases). V lost 1 base to trimming and J lost 4 bases, with 9 bases between them. The CDR3 is 14 residues long. The germline V gene has CDR1 KGHSH and CDR2 LQKENI. In nucleotides, the CDR3 is TGTGCCAGCTCACCACAAACCGGGGCAGATACGCAGTATTTT. This sequence encodes CASSPQTGADTQYF.

The V call is TRBV5-1, the J call TRBJ2-5; 10 bases are shared with TRBD2. There are 14 residues in the CDR3. V was pared by 4 bases and J by 3 bases, with 3 bases of the junction left unmatched. Germline values: CDR1 SGHRS, CDR2 YFSETQ. CDR3 bases: TGCGCCAGCAGCCCCGGACTAGCGGAAGAGACCCAGTACTTC. This sequence encodes CASSPGLAEETQYF.

This chain links TRBV5-1 with TRBJ2-1, with a possible D match to TRBD1 (5 bases). CDR1 SGHRS and CDR2 YFSETQ come from the germline V gene. The ends were cut back, 1 base at V and 9 bases at J, with 17 bases in the middle. The CDR3 is made up of 15 amino acids. CDR3 nucleotides: TGCGCCAGCAGCTTGCTTCCAGGGATAGCTAGTGAGCAGTTCTTC. It codes for CASSLLPGIASEQFF.

The chain joins TRBV7-8 to TRBJ2-7, with D maybe TRBD1 (6 bases). The ends were cut back, 2 bases at V and 2 bases at J, with 10 bases in the middle. The CDR3 is made up of 14 amino acids. Germline V CDR1 and CDR2: SGHVS, FQNEAQ. DNA of the CDR3: TGTGCCAGCAGCTTATATGACAGGACCTACGAGCAGTACTTC. It encodes CASSLYDRTYEQYF.

The chain recombines TRBV5-1 with TRBJ1-2, with 11 nucleotides matching TRBD1. This CDR3 is 15 amino acids long. In germline, CDR1 is SGHRS, CDR2 YFSETQ. Trimming at V came to 5 bases and at J to 4 bases, leaving 7 bases not matched to a gene. The CDR3, as DNA: TGCGCCAGCAGACAAGGACAGGGGGCAGGCTATGGCTACACCTTC. Protein product: CASRQGQGAGYGYTF. Full variable domain (rest looked up from reference TRBV5-1 and TRBJ1-2): KAGVTQTPRYLIKTRGQQVTLSCSPISGHRSVSWYQQTPGQGLQFLFEYFSETQRNKGNFPGRFSGRQFSNSRSEMNVSTLELGDSALYLCASRQGQGAGYGYTFGSGTRLTVV.

The chain uses TRBV2 and TRBJ1-1; 7 nucleotides line up with TRBD1. Germline values: CDR1 SNHLY, CDR2 FYNNEI. V was pared by 6 bases and J by 5 bases, with 6 bases of the junction left unmatched. The CDR3 is made up of 13 amino acids. The CDR3 DNA is TGTGCCAGCAGCCGAGACAGGGAAACTGAAGCTTTCTTT. It codes for CASSRDRETEAFF.

The gene calls are TRBV18 and TRBJ1-2; the D is unclear. Germline assignment: CDR1 KGHSH and CDR2 LQKENI. Deletions cut 6 bases from V and 5 bases from J, with 16 bases between. This CDR3 has 14 residues. The CDR3 DNA reads TGTGCCAGCTCTCGGCAGCCCCCGGGGTATGGCTACACCTTC. It translates to CASSRQPPGYGYTF.

The chain joins TRBV28 to TRBJ2-1; the match to TRBD1 covers 8 bases. V shed 5 bases, J shed 10 bases, and the junction held 7 bases outside the gene matches. The CDR3 is 13 amino acids. The germline V gene has CDR1 MDHEN and CDR2 SYDVKM. CDR3 in amino acids: CASSPPTGEEQFF. The CDR3 nucleotides are TGTGCCAGCAGTCCCCCGACAGGGGAGGAGCAGTTCTTC.

This chain uses TRBV27 with TRBJ2-7, with 7 bases aligning to TRBD2. V was pared by 3 bases and J by 12 bases, with 8 bases of the junction left unmatched. The CDR3 has 12 residues. CDR1 is MNHEY, CDR2 SMNVEV, per germline (reference sequence). The CDR3 is CASSFASGVVYF. The DNA for the CDR3 is TGTGCCAGCAGTTTCGCTAGCGGTGTCGTGTACTTC.

V and J are TRBV6-5 and TRBJ2-5; TRBD2 matches 7 bases. Germline loops: CDR1 MNHEY, CDR2 SVGAGI. The CDR3 consists of 15 residues. The V and J ends lost 7 bases and 5 bases, in that order; junction bases with no gene match: 13. The CDR3 here is CASILHRGSRETQYF. The CDR3 region has the DNA TGTGCCAGCATCCTTCACCGCGGGAGCCGGGAGACCCAGTACTTC.

The chain couples TRBV30 to TRBJ2-2; D is uncertain. Trimming stripped 0 bases from V and 1 base from J, with 9 bases between. The CDR3 covers 15 residues. CDR1 is GTSNPN and CDR2 is SVGIG in the germline V gene (reference sequence). The CDR3 reads CAWSVKHQNTGELFF. CDR3 sequence (DNA): TGTGCCTGGAGTGTAAAACATCAGAACACCGGGGAGCTGTTTTTT.

The chain recombines TRBV7-9 with TRBJ2-1; 8 nucleotides match TRBD2. Germline V gene sequence: CDR1 SEHNR, CDR2 FQNEAQ (reference sequence). After removal of 1 base from V and 4 bases from J, the junction contained 3 bases not matched to a gene. CDR3 size: 15 residues. For the CDR3, the DNA is TGTGCCAGCAGCTTAGAGGCGGGAGGTTACAATGAGCAGTTCTTC. This encodes CASSLEAGGYNEQFF.

This clone was recorded only once. The chain carries TRBV7-9 and TRBJ1-2; tentative D call: TRBD1 (6 bases). CDR1 is SEHNR and CDR2 is FQNEAQ in the germline V gene (reference sequence). CDR3 size: 15 residues. The V gene lost 1 base and the J gene lost 5 bases, with 14 bases spanning the gap. For the CDR3, the DNA is TGTGCCAGCAGCTTAGTATTGGGGGCAGGATATGGCTACACCTTC. This encodes CASSLVLGAGYGYTF.

This chain joins TRBV9 and TRBJ2-7; TRBD2 matches 8 bases. The V gene end was trimmed by 0 bases and the J gene end by 3 bases; junction bases not matched to a gene: 8. This CDR3 contains 16 residues. Germline lookup yields CDR1 SGDLS and CDR2 YYNGEE. CDR3 DNA: TGTGCCAGCAGCGTAGCTCTTACTAGCGGTTACTACGAGCAGTACTTC. Protein product: CASSVALTSGYYEQYF.

The chain joins TRBV11-2 to TRBJ2-5; unclear D gene. The length of the CDR3 is 14 residues. Trimming stripped 4 bases from V and 5 bases from J, with 14 bases between. Germline CDR1 is SGHAT and CDR2 is FQNNGV. Written as DNA, the CDR3 is TGTGCCAGCAGCTCGGGTTCGGGTGGGGAGACCCAGTACTTC. It codes for CASSSGSGGETQYF.

This chain joins TRBV6-6 and TRBJ2-7, with 7 bases fitting TRBD1. Trimming removed 6 bases from V and 6 bases from J; junction bases left unmatched: 14. The CDR3 is 15 residues long. CDR1 is MNHNY, CDR2 SVGAGI, per germline (reference sequence). CDR3 sequence reads: CASSLTDRVRGEQYF. CDR3 DNA sequence: TGTGCCAGCAGCCTAACCGACAGGGTGCGTGGCGAGCAGTACTTC.

This chain links TRBV19 with TRBJ1-6; D remains ambiguous. Germline V gene data show CDR1 as LNHDA and CDR2 as SQIVND (reference sequence). Trimming removed 1 base from V and 6 bases from J, with 10 bases in between. The CDR3 has 15 amino acids. This CDR3 is CASSIAGFSNSPLHF. CDR3 in DNA: TGTGCCAGTAGTATAGCAGGCTTCAGTAATTCACCCCTCCACTTT. Drawing the rest from reference TRBV19 and TRBJ1-6, the complete variable domain is DGGITQSPKYLFRKEGQNVTLSCEQNLNHDAMYWYRQDPGQGLRLIYYSQIVNDFQKGDIAEGYSVSREKKESFPLTVTSAQKNPTAFYLCASSIAGFSNSPLHFGNGTRLTVT.

This clone was observed a handful of times. The V and J genes are TRBV30 and TRBJ1-3; 7 nucleotides align to TRBD1. J lost 4 bases, V lost 5 bases, and 11 bases had no gene match. The CDR3 totals 15 residues. Germline V gene lookup returns CDR1 GTSNPN and CDR2 SVGIG (reference sequence). CDR3 DNA: TGTGCCTGGGCCCGACAGGGATCGGCCGGAAACACCATATATTTT. Encoded protein: CAWARQGSAGNTIYF. Together with reference TRBV30 and TRBJ1-3, the CDR3 gives the full variable domain: SQTIHQWPATLVQPVGSPLSLECTVEGTSNPNLYWYRQAAGRGLQLLFYSVGIGQISSEVPQNLSASRPQDRQFILSSKKLLLSDSGFYLCAWARQGSAGNTIYFGEGSWLTVV.

V usage is TRBV6-5 and J usage is TRBJ2-2, with 8 bases aligning to TRBD1. V shed 0 bases and J 4 bases; nucleotides not matched to a gene: 4. The V gene's germline CDR1 is MNHEY and CDR2 SVGAGI. The CDR3 loop spans 16 amino acids. CDR3 region: CASSYSDRAGTGELFF. The CDR3 bases are TGTGCCAGCAGTTACTCGGACAGGGCGGGCACCGGGGAGCTGTTTTTT.

CDR3 sequence (DNA): TGTGCCAGCAGCCAAGATTGGGGGGGAATCGCTGGAAACACCATATATTTT. The encoded protein is CASSQDWGGIAGNTIYF. The J gene is TRBJ1-3, the V gene TRBV14, with D perhaps TRBD1 (5 bases). From germline, CDR1 is SGHDN and CDR2 FVKESK. CDR3 length: 17 amino acids. The V end was cut by 0 bases, the J end by 2 bases, with 14 bases between.

The rearrangement links TRBV20-1 to TRBJ1-2, with 7 bases lining up with TRBD1. CDR3 size: 14 residues. The ends lost 3 bases at V and 6 bases at J; junction bases unmatched: 10. Germline V gene data show CDR1 as DFQATT and CDR2 as SNEGSKA (reference sequence). CDR3 in amino acids: CSASNPRGGDGYTF. CDR3 DNA: TGCAGTGCTAGTAACCCCCGAGGGGGCGATGGCTACACCTTC.

There are a few counts of this clone. V and J are TRBV5-1 and TRBJ2-7; perhaps TRBD1 as D (7 bases). V was shortened by 4 bases and J by 3 bases, with 14 bases between the two germline ends. This CDR3 spans 14 amino acids. From germline, CDR1 is SGHRS and CDR2 YFSETQ. The CDR3: CASSPGGTVYEQYF. CDR3 bases: TGCGCCAGCAGCCCAGGGGGGACAGTCTACGAGCAGTACTTC.